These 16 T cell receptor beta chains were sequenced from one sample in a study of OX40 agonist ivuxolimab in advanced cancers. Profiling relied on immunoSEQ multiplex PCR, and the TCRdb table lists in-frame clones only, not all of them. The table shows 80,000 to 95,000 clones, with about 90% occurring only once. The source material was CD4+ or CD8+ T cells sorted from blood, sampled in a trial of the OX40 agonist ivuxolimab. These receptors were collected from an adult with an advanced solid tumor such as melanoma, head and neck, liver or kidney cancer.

The CDR3 loop reads CASSVGETTEAFF. The CDR3 nucleotides are TGTGCCAGCAGCGTAGGAGAAACAACTGAAGCTTTCTTT. The chain is built from TRBV9 and TRBJ1-1; D unresolved. CDR1 is SGDLS and CDR2 is YYNGEE in the germline V gene. This CDR3 has 13 amino acids. Trimming removed 0 bases at V and 5 bases at J, with 8 bases between.

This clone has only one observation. Written as DNA, the CDR3 is TGTGCCAGCAGGTCCGCAGGAGTCGGGGGTGAGACCCAGTACTTC. It translates to CASRSAGVGGETQYF. The chain couples TRBV7-3 to TRBJ2-5, with D perhaps TRBD2 (6 bases). CDR1 SGHTA and CDR2 FQGTGA come from the germline V gene. The CDR3 has 15 amino acids. Trimming cost V 6 bases and J 5 bases, with 19 bases left between them.

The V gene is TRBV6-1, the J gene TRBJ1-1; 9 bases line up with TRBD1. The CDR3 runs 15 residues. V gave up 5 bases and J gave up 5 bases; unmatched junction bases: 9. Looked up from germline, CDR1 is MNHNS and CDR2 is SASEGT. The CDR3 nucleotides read TGTGCCAGCAGTAAACTACAGGGGGCAGATACTGAAGCTTTCTTT. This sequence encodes CASSKLQGADTEAFF.

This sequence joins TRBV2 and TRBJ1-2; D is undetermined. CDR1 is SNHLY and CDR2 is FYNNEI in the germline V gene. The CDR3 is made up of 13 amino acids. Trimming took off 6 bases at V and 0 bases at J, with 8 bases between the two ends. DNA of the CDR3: TGTGCCAGCAGAGTCGGTCCTAACTATGGCTACACCTTC. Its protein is CASRVGPNYGYTF.

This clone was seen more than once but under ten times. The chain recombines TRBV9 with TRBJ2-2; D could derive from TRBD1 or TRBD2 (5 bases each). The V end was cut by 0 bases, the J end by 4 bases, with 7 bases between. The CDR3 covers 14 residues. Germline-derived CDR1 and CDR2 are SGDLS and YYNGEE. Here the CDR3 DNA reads TGTGCCAGCAGCGTAGGGGGGAGCACCGGGGAGCTGTTTTTT. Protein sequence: CASSVGGSTGELFF.

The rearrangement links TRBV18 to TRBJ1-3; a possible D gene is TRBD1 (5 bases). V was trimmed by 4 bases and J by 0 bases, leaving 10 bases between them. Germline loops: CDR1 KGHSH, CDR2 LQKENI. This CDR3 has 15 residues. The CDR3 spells CASSQDISSGNTIYF. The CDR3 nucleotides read TGTGCCAGCTCACAGGACATTTCCTCTGGAAACACCATATATTTT.

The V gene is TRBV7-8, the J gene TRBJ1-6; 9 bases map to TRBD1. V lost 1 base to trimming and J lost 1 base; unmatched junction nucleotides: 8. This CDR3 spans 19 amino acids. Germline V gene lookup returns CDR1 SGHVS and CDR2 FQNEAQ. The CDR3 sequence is CASSLVRDRVSSYNSPLHF. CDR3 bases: TGTGCCAGCAGCTTAGTTAGGGACAGGGTTTCGTCCTATAATTCACCCCTCCACTTT.

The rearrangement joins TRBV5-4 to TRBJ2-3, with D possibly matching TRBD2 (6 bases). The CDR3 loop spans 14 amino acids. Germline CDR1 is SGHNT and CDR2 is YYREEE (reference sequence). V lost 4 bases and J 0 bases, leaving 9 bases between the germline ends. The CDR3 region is CASSVGLSTDTQYF. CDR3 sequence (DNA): TGTGCCAGCAGCGTGGGACTGAGCACAGATACGCAGTATTTT.

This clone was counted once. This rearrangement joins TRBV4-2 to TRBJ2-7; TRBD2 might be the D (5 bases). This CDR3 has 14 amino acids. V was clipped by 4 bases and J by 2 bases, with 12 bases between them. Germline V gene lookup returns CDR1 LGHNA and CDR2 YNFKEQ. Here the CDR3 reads CASSLEVLAYEQYF. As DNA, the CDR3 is TGTGCCAGCAGCCTGGAGGTTCTAGCCTACGAGCAGTACTTC.

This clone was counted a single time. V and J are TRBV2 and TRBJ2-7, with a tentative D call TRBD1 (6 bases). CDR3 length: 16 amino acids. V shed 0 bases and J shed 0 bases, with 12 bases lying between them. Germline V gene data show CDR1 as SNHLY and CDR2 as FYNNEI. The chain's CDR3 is CASSEAGTPSSYEQYF. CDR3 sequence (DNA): TGTGCCAGCAGTGAAGCCGGGACACCGAGCTCCTACGAGCAGTACTTC.

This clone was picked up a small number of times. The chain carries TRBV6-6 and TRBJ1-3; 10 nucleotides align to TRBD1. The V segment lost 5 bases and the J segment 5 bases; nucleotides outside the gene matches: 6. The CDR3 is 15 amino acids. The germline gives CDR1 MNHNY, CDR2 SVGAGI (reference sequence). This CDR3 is CASSSPGQGRNTIYF. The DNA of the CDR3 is TGTGCCAGCAGTAGCCCGGGACAGGGGAGAAACACCATATATTTT.

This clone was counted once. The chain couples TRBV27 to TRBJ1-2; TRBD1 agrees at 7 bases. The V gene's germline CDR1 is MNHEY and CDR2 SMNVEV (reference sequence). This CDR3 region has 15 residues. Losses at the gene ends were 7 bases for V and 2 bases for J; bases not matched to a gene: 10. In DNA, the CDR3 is TGTGCCAGCACCAAAAGGCAGGGGGTCAACTATGGCTACACCTTC. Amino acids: CASTKRQGVNYGYTF.

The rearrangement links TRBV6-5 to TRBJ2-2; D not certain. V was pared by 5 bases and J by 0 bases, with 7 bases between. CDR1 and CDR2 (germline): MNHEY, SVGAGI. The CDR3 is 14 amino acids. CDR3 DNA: TGTGCCAGCAGTCCCGTTCCGAACACCGGGGAGCTGTTTTTT. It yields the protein CASSPVPNTGELFF.

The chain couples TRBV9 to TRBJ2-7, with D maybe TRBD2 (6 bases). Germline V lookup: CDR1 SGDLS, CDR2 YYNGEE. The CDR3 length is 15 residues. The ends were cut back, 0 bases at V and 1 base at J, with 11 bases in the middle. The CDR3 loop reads CASSVAGTQSYEQYF. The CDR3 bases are TGTGCCAGCAGCGTAGCTGGGACTCAATCCTACGAGCAGTACTTC.

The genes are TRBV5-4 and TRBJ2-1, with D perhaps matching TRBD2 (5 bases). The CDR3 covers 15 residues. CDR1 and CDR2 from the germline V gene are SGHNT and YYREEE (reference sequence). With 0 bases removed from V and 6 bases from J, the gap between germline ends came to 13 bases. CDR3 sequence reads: CASSLGQTSVNEQFF. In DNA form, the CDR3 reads TGTGCCAGCAGCTTGGGCCAAACTAGTGTCAATGAGCAGTTCTTC.

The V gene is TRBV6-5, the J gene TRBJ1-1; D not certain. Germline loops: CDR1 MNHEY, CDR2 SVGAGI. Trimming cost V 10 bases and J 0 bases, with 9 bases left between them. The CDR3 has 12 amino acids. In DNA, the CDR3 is TGTGCCACCGGCGGCCTGAACACTGAAGCTTTCTTT. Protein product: CATGGLNTEAFF.